This T cell receptor (beta chain) derives from a study of blood T cell repertoires in COVID-19 (dated by TCRdb to the early 2020s). In the study overall: Samples covering the acute and convalescent phases of COVID-19 were provided by collaborators in the United States, Italy and Spain. Where available, HLA class I and class II types were taken from metadata supplied by the sample provider and were not determined by assay-based typing. Subjects who had been exposed to COVID-19, were actively infected with it, or had recovered from it provided the deeply sampled blood TCRbeta repertoires that made up the dataset. A freely available public database, intended as a resource for researchers studying the immune response to SARS-CoV-2, is where the repertoires were released. A de-identified subject ID, COVID-19 status, age in years and sex were almost always included in the sample metadata. The samples were drawn from two sources: the first 160 participants of the ongoing ImmuneRACE study, and 1,000 to 1,500 subjects contributed by 6 global collaborators. The prospective study material was composed of cDNA or gDNA derived from T cells, B-cell-depleted T cells, or PBMCs. Beyond this particular receptor, the publication reports: Clinical and demographic metadata were provided uncurated, with the amount varying by source and participant.

TCRbeta CDR3 regions were amplified from genomic DNA using the immunoSEQ Assay, a bias-controlled multiplex PCR. From the authors' description of their analysis: The number of nucleated cells in each sample was estimated by amplification of reference gene primers within the assay. Sequence reads were collapsed and filtered to measure the absolute abundance of every unique TCRbeta CDR3 rearrangement. For each sample, productive Simpson clonality was calculated as the square root of Simpson's diversity index across productive rearrangements. TCRdb provides this immuneACCESS table in a form limited to in-frame rearrangements. Some clones are lacking; in checked studies, under half of them reflect an unresolved V gene, and why the rest are absent is not known. Clonal size and the V and J genes are those of that table, whereas D and trimming came from the DNA. A total of about 270,000 clones appear in this sample, about nine tenths of them only once. Less than 2.5% of the sample comes from the top ten.

The germline V gene (reference sequence) supplies CDR1 MNHNY and CDR2 SVGAGI. Relative to germline, V is 6 bases shorter and J is 6 bases shorter, with 17 bases between their ends. CDR3 length: 14 amino acids, cysteine to phenylalanine. Only the CDR3 DNA is retained, 42 bases long and in frame from the first base. Turning to this clone: The antigen this receptor binds is unknown. Base qualities are not provided; no much larger clone lies one nucleotide away.

The collaborating institutions used their own protocols to collect whole blood in K2EDTA tubes. For TCRbeta analysis, collaborators shipped samples in one of three forms: frozen whole blood, isolated PBMCs, or DNA extracted from either of those sample types. Sequences were obtained from peripheral blood. The sequence links TRBV6-6 to TRBJ1-1, with the D gene call left open. The TCR originated in a man in his forties or fifties with acute or convalescent COVID-19. The sequenced DNA: TGTGCCAGCAGGGCGGGAGGAGGAAACTCTGAAGCTTTCTTT. Protein translation: CASRAGGGNSEAFF.